This T cell receptor beta chain was captured by sequencing in a study of cytomegalovirus exposure and HLA in healthy donors. Overall study context: Of the donors genotyped, 398 in all, less than 90% fell in the Caucasian-associated ancestry cluster.

Study observations and caveats: In a later analysis, approximately 15,000 TCR beta sequences were associated with HLA alleles at 0.05 false discovery rate. Common viral pathogens were later found to be apparently linked to several of the most significant clusters.

The CDR3 covers 14 residues. J lost 4 bases, V lost 5 bases, and 2 bases had no gene match. In germline, CDR1 is PRHDT, CDR2 FYEKMQ (reference sequence). Researchers ran the PCR with 60 Vbeta and 13 Jbeta primers. Original processing methods: An analysis that came later counted 73 million or so unique TCR beta chains, around 10 million shared. Repertoires were generated with immunoSEQ multiplex PCR, while TCRdb's copy carries only in-frame clones and drops some. V and J calls and clone size are given by that table; D and trimming were obtained from the DNA. The sample carries about 170,000 clones, roughly 80% recorded once. This clone was seen only once. Its antigen remains unknown.

Material for sequencing was PBMCs. V is TRBV13 and J is TRBJ2-7; the match to TRBD2 covers 13 bases. The TCR sequence derives from a man under 40 in good health and CMV-seropositive. The CDR3: CASSPGLAGYEQYF. The CDR3 DNA follows: TGTGCCAGCAGCCCGGGACTAGCGGGATACGAGCAGTACTTC.